This T cell receptor beta chain originates from a study of OX40 agonist ivuxolimab in advanced cancers. Turning to the study itself: Melanoma, hepatocellular carcinoma, head and neck or renal cell cancer occurred in dose-escalation patients.

TCRdb's table, derived via immunoSEQ multiplex PCR, lists solely in-frame clones and lacks some. The sample has 57,000 or so clones; 92% are singletons. Blood sampling was done at baseline, cycle 4 day 1, and cycle 7 day 1. The CDR3 covers 16 residues. The V gene end was trimmed by 5 bases and the J gene end by 2 bases; junction bases not matched to a gene: 11. The V gene's germline CDR1 is SEHNR and CDR2 FQNEAQ (reference sequence). The chain links TRBV7-9 to TRBJ1-2; 7 bases are shared with TRBD1. The sequence derives from an adult with an advanced solid tumor such as melanoma, head and neck, liver or kidney cancer. This material consisted of CD4+ or CD8+ T cells sorted from blood, taken in a trial of the OX40 agonist ivuxolimab. The CDR3 nucleotides are TGTGCCAGCAGCACACAGGGGACGGCAGGGAACTATGGCTACACCTTC. Its protein is CASSTQGTAGNYGYTF.